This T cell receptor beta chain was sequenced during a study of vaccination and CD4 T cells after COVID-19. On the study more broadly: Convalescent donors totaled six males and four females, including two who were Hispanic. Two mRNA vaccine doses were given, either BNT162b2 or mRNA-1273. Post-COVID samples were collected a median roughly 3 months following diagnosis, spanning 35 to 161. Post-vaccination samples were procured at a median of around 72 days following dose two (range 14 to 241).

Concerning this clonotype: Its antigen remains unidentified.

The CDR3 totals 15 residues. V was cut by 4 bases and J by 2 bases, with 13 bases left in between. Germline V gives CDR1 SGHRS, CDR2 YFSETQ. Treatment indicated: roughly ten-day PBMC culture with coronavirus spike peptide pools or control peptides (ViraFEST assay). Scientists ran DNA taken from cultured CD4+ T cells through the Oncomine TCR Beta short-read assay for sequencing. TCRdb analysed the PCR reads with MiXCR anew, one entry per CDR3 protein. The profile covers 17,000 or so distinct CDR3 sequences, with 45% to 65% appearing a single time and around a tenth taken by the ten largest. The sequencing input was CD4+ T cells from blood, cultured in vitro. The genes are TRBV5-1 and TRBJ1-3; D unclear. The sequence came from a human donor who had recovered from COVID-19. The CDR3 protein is CASSPGPGTGNTIYF. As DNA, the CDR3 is TGCGCCAGCAGCCCGGGTCCGGGGACTGGAAACACCATATATTTT.